This T cell receptor beta chain stems from a study of PD-L1 blockade in urothelial cancer. This CDR3 comprises 13 residues. CDR1 and CDR2 from the germline V gene are SGHTA and FQGTGA. V lost 2 bases and J lost 3, with 8 bases in between. The investigators introduced synthetic TCR analog templates into each PCR as spikes. TCRdb keeps only in-frame clones here, not all; method: immunoSEQ multiplex PCR. The sample consists of some 50,000 clones, 87% of them appearing once. Documented time point: pretreatment peripheral blood. Sample: PBMCs, taken around atezolizumab (anti-PD-L1) treatment. The chain joins TRBV7-3 to TRBJ2-7; tentative D call: TRBD2 (6 bases). The receptor's source is a woman aged 60-70 years with urothelial cancer. The CDR3, as DNA: TGTGCCAGCAGCTTACTGGGAGGCTACGAGCAGTACTTC. It yields the protein CASSLLGGYEQYF.